The present TCR beta chain was sequenced within a study of blood T cell repertoires in COVID-19. The CDR3 length is 14 residues. V dropped 4 bases and J dropped 4; count of bases not matched to a gene: 6. CDR1 and CDR2 (germline): SGHNT, YYREEE (reference sequence). The table came from immunoSEQ multiplex PCR; TCRdb's copy has only in-frame clones and leaves some out. In the table there are 46,000 or so clones, over 65% of which are singletons. This TCR was recovered from a human donor in a cohort sampled during active COVID-19. The V and J genes are TRBV5-4 and TRBJ1-1; 8 positions match TRBD1. The sample was peripheral blood. CDR3 sequence (DNA): TGTGCCAGCAGCGTGGTAACAGGGGGCACTGAAGCTTTCTTT. It yields the protein CASSVVTGGTEAFF.